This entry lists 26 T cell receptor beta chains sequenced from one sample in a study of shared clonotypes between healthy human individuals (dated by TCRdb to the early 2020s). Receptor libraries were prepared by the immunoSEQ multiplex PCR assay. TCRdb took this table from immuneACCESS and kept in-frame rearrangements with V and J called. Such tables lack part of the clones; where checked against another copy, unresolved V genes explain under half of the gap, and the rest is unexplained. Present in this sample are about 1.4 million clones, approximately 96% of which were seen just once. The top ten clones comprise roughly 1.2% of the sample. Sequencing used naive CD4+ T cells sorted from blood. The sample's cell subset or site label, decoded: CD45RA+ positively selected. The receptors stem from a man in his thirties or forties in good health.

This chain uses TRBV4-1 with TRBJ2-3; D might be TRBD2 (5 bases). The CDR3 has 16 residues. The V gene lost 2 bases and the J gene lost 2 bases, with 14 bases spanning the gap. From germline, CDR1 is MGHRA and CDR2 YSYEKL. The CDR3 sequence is CASSQRLTGSTDTQYF. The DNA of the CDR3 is TGCGCCAGCAGCCAAAGACTTACGGGATCCACAGATACGCAGTATTTT.

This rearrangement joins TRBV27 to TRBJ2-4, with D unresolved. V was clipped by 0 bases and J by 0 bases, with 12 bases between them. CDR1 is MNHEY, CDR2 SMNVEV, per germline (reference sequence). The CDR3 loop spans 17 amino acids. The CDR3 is CASSLSLGSGAKNIQYF. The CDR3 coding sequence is TGTGCCAGCAGTTTATCTTTGGGTTCGGGAGCCAAAAACATTCAGTACTTC.

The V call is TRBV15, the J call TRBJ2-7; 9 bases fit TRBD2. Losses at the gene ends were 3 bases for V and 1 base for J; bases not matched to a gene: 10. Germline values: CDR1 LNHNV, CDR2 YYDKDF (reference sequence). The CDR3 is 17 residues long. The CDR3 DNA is TGTGCCACCAGCAGGTCTCTAGCGGGGACCCTTTCCTACGAGCAGTACTTC. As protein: CATSRSLAGTLSYEQYF.

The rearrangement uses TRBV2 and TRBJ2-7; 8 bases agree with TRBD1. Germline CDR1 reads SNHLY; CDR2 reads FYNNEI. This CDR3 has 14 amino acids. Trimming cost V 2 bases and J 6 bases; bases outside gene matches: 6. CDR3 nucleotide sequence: TGTGCCAGCAGTGAACAGGGGGCGCAGGTCGAGCAGTACTTC. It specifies CASSEQGAQVEQYF.

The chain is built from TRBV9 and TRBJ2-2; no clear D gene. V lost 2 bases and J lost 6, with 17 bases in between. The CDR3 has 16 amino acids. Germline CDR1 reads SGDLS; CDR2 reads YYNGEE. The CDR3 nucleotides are TGTGCCAGCAGCGTCGCCCTCCTAGATAACGCCGGGGAGCTGTTTTTT. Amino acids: CASSVALLDNAGELFF. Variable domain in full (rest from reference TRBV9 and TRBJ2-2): DSGVTQTPKHLITATGQRVTLRCSPRSGDLSVYWYQQSLDQGLQFLIQYYNGEERAKGNILERFSAQQFPDLHSELNLSSLELGDSALYFCASSVALLDNAGELFFGEGSRLTVL.

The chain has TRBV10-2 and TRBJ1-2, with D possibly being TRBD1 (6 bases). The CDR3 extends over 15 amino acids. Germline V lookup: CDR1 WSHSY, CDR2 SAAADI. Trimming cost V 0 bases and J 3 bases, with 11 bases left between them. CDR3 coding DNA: TGCGCCAGCAGTGAGTCAGGGGGGCGATACTATGGCTACACCTTC. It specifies CASSESGGRYYGYTF.

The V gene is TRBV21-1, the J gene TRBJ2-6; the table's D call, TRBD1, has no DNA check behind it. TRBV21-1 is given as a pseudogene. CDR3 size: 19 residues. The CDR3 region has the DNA TGTGCCAGCAGCAAAAGGACAGGCCCCCCATCCACTGGGGCCAACGTCCTGACTTTC. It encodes CASSKRTGPPSTGANVLTF.

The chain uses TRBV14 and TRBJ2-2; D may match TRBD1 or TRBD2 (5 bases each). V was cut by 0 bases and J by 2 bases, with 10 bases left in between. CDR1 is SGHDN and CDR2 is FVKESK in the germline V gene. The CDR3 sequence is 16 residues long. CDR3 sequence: CASSQDLGRNTGELFF. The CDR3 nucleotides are TGTGCCAGCAGCCAAGATTTGGGACGCAACACCGGGGAGCTGTTTTTT.

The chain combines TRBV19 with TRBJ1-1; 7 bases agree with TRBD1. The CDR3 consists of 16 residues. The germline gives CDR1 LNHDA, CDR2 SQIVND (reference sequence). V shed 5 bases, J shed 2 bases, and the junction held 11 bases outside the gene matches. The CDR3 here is CASSLRTGHANTEAFF. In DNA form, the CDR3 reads TGTGCCAGTAGTCTCAGGACAGGCCACGCCAACACTGAAGCTTTCTTT.

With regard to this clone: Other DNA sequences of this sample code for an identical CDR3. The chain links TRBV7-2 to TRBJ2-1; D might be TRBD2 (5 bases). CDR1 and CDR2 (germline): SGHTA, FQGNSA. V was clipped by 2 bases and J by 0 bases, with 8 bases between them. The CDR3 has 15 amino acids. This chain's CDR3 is CASSLRGSSYNEQFF. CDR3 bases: TGTGCCAGCAGCTTAAGAGGGAGCTCCTACAATGAGCAGTTCTTC.

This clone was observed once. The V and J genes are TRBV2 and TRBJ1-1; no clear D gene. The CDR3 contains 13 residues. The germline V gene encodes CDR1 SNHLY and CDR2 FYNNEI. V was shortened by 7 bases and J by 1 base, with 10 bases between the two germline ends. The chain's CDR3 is CASKIRGNTEAFF. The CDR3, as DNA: TGTGCCAGCAAAATTCGGGGGAACACTGAAGCTTTCTTT.

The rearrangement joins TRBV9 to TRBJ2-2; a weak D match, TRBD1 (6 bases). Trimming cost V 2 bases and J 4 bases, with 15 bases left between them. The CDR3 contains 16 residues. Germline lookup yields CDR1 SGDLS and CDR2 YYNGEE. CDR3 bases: TGTGCCAGCAGCGTGGAAGACACAGGGATCACCGGGGAGCTGTTTTTT. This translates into CASSVEDTGITGELFF.

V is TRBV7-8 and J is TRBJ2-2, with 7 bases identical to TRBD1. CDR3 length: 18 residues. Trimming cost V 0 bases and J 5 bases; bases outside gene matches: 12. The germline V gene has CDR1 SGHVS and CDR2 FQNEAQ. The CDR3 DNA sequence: TGTGCCAGCAGCTTAGCGCAGGGGGTCGAGGCAAGGACCGGGGAGCTGTTTTTT. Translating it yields CASSLAQGVEARTGELFF.

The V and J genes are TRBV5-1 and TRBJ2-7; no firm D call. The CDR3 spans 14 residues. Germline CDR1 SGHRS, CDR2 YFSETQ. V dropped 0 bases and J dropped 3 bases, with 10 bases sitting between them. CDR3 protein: CASSLGQWDYEQYF. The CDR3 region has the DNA TGCGCCAGCAGCTTGGGCCAGTGGGACTACGAGCAGTACTTC. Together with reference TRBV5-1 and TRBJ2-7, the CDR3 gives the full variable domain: KAGVTQTPRYLIKTRGQQVTLSCSPISGHRSVSWYQQTPGQGLQFLFEYFSETQRNKGNFPGRFSGRQFSNSRSEMNVSTLELGDSALYLCASSLGQWDYEQYFGPGTRLTVT.

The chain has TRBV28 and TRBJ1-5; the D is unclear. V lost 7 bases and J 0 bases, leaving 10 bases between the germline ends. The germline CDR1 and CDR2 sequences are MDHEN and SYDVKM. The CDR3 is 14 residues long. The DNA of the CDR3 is TGTGCCAGCATTCCACAACATAGCAATCAGCCCCAGCATTTT. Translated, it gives CASIPQHSNQPQHF.

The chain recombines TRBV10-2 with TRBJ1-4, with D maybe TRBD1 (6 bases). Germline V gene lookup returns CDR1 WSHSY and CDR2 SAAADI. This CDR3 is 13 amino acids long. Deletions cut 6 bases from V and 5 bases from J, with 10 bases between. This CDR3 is CASRQGGNEKLFF. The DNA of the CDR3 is TGCGCCAGCAGACAAGGGGGAAATGAAAAACTGTTTTTT.

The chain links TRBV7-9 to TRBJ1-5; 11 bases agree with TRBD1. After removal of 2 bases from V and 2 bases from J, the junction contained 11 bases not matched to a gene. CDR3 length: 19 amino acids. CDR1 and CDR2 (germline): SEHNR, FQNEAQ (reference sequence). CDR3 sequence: CASSLSPGQGALGNQPQHF. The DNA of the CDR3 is TGTGCCAGCAGCTTAAGTCCCGGACAGGGGGCTTTGGGCAATCAGCCCCAGCATTTT.

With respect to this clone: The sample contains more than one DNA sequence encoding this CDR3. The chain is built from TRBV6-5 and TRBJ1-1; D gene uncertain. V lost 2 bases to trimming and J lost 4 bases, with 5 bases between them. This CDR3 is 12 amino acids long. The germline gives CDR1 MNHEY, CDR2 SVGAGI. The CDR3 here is CASSYVGTEAFF. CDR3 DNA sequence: TGTGCCAGCAGTTACGTTGGCACTGAAGCTTTCTTT.

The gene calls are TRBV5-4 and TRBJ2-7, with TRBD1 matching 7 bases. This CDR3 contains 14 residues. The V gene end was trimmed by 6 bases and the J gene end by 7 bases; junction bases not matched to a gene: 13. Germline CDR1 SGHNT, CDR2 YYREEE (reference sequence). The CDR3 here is CASTPGTAPFEQYF. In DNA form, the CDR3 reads TGTGCCAGCACCCCCGGGACAGCCCCTTTTGAGCAGTACTTC. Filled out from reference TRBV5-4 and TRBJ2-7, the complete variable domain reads ETGVTQSPTHLIKTRGQQVTLRCSSQSGHNTVSWYQQALGQGPQFIFQYYREEENGRGNFPPRFSGLQFPNYSSELNVNALELDDSALYLCASTPGTAPFEQYFGPGTRLTVT.

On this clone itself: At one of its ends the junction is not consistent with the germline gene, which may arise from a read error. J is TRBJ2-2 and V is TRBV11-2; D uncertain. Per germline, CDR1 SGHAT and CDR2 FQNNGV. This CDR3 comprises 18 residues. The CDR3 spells CASNLGKSVPTYTGELFF. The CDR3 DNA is TGTGCCAGCAACTTAGGCAAGAGCGTCCCTACATACACCGGGGAGCTGTTTTTT.

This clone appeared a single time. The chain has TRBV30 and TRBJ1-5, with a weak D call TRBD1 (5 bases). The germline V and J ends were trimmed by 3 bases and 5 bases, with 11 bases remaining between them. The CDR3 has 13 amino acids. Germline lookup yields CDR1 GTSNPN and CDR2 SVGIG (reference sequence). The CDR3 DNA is TGTGCCTGGAGCCCGGGAGGGGATCAGCCCCAGCATTTT. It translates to CAWSPGGDQPQHF.

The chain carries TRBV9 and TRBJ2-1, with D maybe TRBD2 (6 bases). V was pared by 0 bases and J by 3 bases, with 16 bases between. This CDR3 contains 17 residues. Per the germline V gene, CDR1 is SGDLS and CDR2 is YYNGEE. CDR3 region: CASSVAPTREIYNEQFF. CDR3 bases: TGTGCCAGCAGCGTAGCCCCGACTAGGGAGATCTACAATGAGCAGTTCTTC.

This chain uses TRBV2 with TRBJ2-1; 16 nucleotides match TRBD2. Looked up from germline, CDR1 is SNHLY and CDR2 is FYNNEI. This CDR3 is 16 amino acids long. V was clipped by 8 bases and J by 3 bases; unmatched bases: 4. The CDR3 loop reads CASSGLAGGVYNEQFF. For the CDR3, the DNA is TGTGCCAGCTCGGGACTAGCGGGAGGGGTCTACAATGAGCAGTTCTTC.

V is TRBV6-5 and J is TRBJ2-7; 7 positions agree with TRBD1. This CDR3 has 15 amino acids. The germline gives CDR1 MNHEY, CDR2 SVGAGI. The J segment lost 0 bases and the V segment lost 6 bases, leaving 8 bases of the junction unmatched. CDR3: CASRRLRDSSYEQYF. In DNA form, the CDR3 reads TGTGCCAGCAGACGACTCCGGGACAGCTCCTACGAGCAGTACTTC.

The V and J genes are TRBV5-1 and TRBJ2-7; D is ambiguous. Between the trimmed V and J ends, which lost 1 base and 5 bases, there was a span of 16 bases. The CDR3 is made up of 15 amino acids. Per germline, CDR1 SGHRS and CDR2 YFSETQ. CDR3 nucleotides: TGCGCCAGCAGCTTGAATCCCTCGTCGGGTGACGAGCAGTACTTC. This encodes CASSLNPSSGDEQYF.

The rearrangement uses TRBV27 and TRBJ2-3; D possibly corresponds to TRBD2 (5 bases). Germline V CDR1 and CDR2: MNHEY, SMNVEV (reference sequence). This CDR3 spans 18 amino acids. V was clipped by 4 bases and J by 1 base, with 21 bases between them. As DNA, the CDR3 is TGTGCCAGCAGTTCACGGGTGCGGCTGCGGGCCCGCACAGATACGCAGTATTTT. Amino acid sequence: CASSSRVRLRARTDTQYF.